This record covers a single TCR beta chain. The sample comes from a study of blood T cell repertoires in COVID-19. About the study: PBMCs, B-cell-depleted T cells, or T cells were the source of the cDNA or gDNA that made up the material.

Authors' processing steps: By means of reference gene primer amplification, nucleated cell counts were estimated. TCRdb's copy holds only in-frame clones and misses some; the assay was immunoSEQ multiplex PCR. V, J and clone size are taken as reported in that table, and D and trimming were inferred from the DNA itself. This sample has about 190,000 clones, with around 90% found just once. The source of this sequence is a human donor in a cohort sampled during active COVID-19. The specimen was peripheral blood.

The CDR3 DNA is TGTGCCAGCCACACCGGGACAGCGAACACCGGGGAGCTGTTTTTT. Its translation: CASHTGTANTGELFF. The chain carries TRBV5-8 and TRBJ2-2, with 7 bases fitting TRBD1. This CDR3 has 15 residues. Unmatched junction bases numbered 6, after V lost 7 bases and J lost 0 bases. Germline-derived CDR1 and CDR2 are SGHTS and YDEGEE.